The rows below give T cell receptor beta chains drawn from one sample of a study of shared T cell receptors in the human thymus. Using immunoSEQ multiplex PCR, the repertoire was profiled, and TCRdb retains in-frame clones only, with some absent. The sample has about 660,000 clones, over 75% seen once. This same sample was also taken into another study, of human thymus T cells.

The sequencing sample was made of thymocytes. Source of these receptors: a boy in the first two years of life with a congenital heart defect. The CDR3 runs from the conserved cysteine through the conserved F or W. Each record gives: D gene, J gene, V gene, clone size, CDR3 protein, CDR3 DNA. D genes are given only for firm matches. Size is omitted from some rows. Given values are once, few, many or a class for expanded clones.

>NA|TRBJ2-7|TRBV14|once
CASSQGTTSYEQYF
TGTGCCAGCAGCCAAGGGACTACTTCCTACGAGCAGTACTTC
>NA|TRBJ2-7|TRBV28|NA
CASSYAAQRRSYEQYF
TGTGCCAGCAGTTATGCGGCTCAGCGCCGCTCCTACGAGCAGTACTTC
>NA|TRBJ1-1|TRBV6-4|NA
CASRMNRNTEAFF
TGTGCCAGCAGAATGAACAGAAACACTGAAGCTTTCTTT
>TRBD2|TRBJ2-7|TRBV30|NA
CAERKREFNEQYF
TGTGCCGAGCGGAAGCGGGAGTTCAACGAGCAGTACTTC
>TRBD2|TRBJ2-7|TRBV28|once
CASSLPLAGERYEQYF
TGTGCCAGCAGTTTACCCCTAGCGGGAGAAAGATACGAGCAGTACTTC
>TRBD1|TRBJ2-4|TRBV7-9|few
CASSPPGARGRNKNIQYF
TGTGCCAGCAGCCCCCCCGGGGCCAGGGGGCGAAACAAAAACATTCAGTACTTC
>TRBD2|TRBJ2-3|TRBV29-1|NA
CSGTSGRDTQYF
TGCAGCGGTACTAGCGGGAGAGATACGCAGTATTTT
>NA|TRBJ1-5|TRBV6-1|NA
CASSEVAFYSNQPQHF
TGTGCCAGCAGTGAAGTAGCCTTCTATAGCAATCAGCCCCAGCATTTT
>TRBD2|TRBJ2-2|TRBV4-2|NA
CASSPHPTSGRVHTGELFF
TGTGCCAGCAGCCCTCATCCTACTAGCGGGAGGGTCCACACCGGGGAGCTGTTTTTT
>TRBD1|TRBJ2-7|TRBV10-2|NA
CASSEGTGGSYEQYF
TGCGCCAGCAGTGAGGGGACAGGGGGGTCGTACGAGCAGTACTTC
>TRBD2|TRBJ2-1|TRBV4-2|NA
CASSQGRIAGVRDEQFF
TGTGCCAGCAGCCAAGGGCGTATTGCGGGAGTTAGGGATGAGCAGTTCTTC
>TRBD1|TRBJ2-1|TRBV28|NA
CASSLSMDRRFSYNEQFF
TGTGCCAGCAGTTTATCCATGGACAGGCGTTTCTCCTACAATGAGCAGTTCTTC
>NA|TRBJ2-3|TRBV18|NA
CASSPQLVVDADTQYF
TGTGCCAGCTCACCACAACTAGTTGTGGACGCAGATACGCAGTATTTT
>NA|TRBJ1-2|TRBV7-2|NA
CASSKRPDPVIYGYTF
TGTGCCAGCAGCAAGCGGCCAGACCCTGTGATCTATGGCTACACCTTC
>TRBD1|TRBJ2-7|TRBV28|NA
CASSRGQGLSYEQYF
TGTGCCAGCAGTAGGGGACAGGGGCTCTCCTACGAGCAGTACTTC
>NA|TRBJ2-7|TRBV14|NA
CASSQDFRPRGEQYF
TGTGCCAGCAGCCAAGATTTTCGTCCCAGGGGCGAGCAGTACTTC
>TRBD1|TRBJ2-3|TRBV19|NA
CASSIVGGTGDTDTQYF
TGTGCCAGTAGTATTGTAGGAGGGACAGGGGACACAGATACGCAGTATTTT
>NA|TRBJ1-2|TRBV19|NA
CASSIEALTANYGYTF
TGTGCCAGTAGTATAGAAGCCCTGACAGCTAACTATGGCTACACCTTC
>NA|TRBJ1-2|TRBV7-9|NA
CASRGGAEGGYTF
TGTGCCAGCAGGGGGGGGGCCGAGGGTGGCTACACCTTC
>NA|TRBJ1-2|TRBV27|NA
CASSPGLDYGYTF
TGTGCCAGCAGTCCGGGGTTAGACTATGGCTACACCTTC
>NA|TRBJ2-7|TRBV5-1|NA
CASSLGCGGSSYEQYF
TGCGCCAGCAGCTTGGGGTGTGGCGGCAGCTCCTACGAGCAGTACTTC
>TRBD2|TRBJ2-1|TRBV2|NA
CASSGASGIYNEQFF
TGTGCCAGCAGTGGGGCTAGCGGGATTTACAATGAGCAGTTCTTC
>NA|TRBJ1-5|TRBV6-6|NA
CASSYGRDSNQPQHF
TGTGCCAGCAGTTACGGGCGGGATAGCAATCAGCCCCAGCATTTT
>TRBD1|TRBJ2-7|TRBV25-1|NA
CASSGQGARYEQYF
TGTGCCAGCAGTGGACAGGGGGCCCGATACGAGCAGTACTTC
>TRBD2|TRBJ2-5|TRBV19|NA
CASSKGLAGSETQYF
TGTGCCAGTAGTAAGGGACTAGCGGGGTCCGAGACCCAGTACTTC
>NA|TRBJ2-7|TRBV5-1|NA
CASSRAGRIPYEQYF
TGCGCCAGCAGTAGGGCAGGGCGAATTCCCTACGAGCAGTACTTC
>NA|TRBJ2-1|TRBV9|NA
CASSVIRGPYNEQFF
TGTGCCAGCAGCGTCATCAGGGGCCCATACAATGAGCAGTTCTTC
>TRBD2|TRBJ2-1|TRBV2|NA
CASLKREGLGEQFF
TGTGCCAGCCTGAAGCGGGAGGGCCTCGGGGAGCAGTTCTTC
>NA|TRBJ2-5|TRBV2|NA
CASSGRNREQYF
TGTGCCAGCAGTGGGCGGAACCGGGAGCAGTACTTC
>TRBD2|TRBJ2-7|TRBV28|NA
CASRGLAPTYEQYF
TGTGCCAGCAGGGGACTAGCCCCTACCTACGAGCAGTACTTC
>TRBD1|TRBJ2-7|TRBV13|NA
CASKCSDRGHEQYF
TGTGCCAGTAAATGCTCGGACAGGGGCCACGAGCAGTACTTC
>NA|TRBJ2-3|TRBV10-3|NA
CAIKTPSTDTQYF
TGTGCCATCAAGACACCTAGCACAGATACGCAGTATTTT
>NA|TRBJ2-2|TRBV7-9|NA
CASSKDSNTGELFF
TGTGCCAGCAGCAAGGACTCAAACACCGGGGAGCTGTTTTTT
>NA|TRBJ1-2|TRBV2|NA
CASSGEVVYGYTF
TGTGCCAGCAGTGGAGAGGTGGTCTACGGCTACACCTTC
>TRBD2|TRBJ2-2|TRBV6-5|NA
CASGTSETGELFF
TGTGCCAGTGGGACTAGCGAGACCGGGGAGCTGTTTTTT
>NA|TRBJ2-7|TRBV10-3|NA
CAISTAIAASYEQYF
TGTGCCATCTCCACGGCCATAGCGGCATCCTACGAGCAGTACTTC
>NA|TRBJ2-1|TRBV30|NA
CACRHRYSSYNEQFF
TGTGCCTGCCGGCACAGGTACAGCTCCTACAATGAGCAGTTCTTC
>NA|TRBJ1-3|TRBV7-2|few
CASSLARPSSGNTIYF
TGTGCCAGCAGCTTAGCGCGCCCGAGCTCTGGAAACACCATATATTTT
>NA|TRBJ1-3|TRBV27|NA
CASSPSSGNTIYF
TGTGCCAGCAGCCCCAGCTCTGGAAACACCATATATTTT
>NA|TRBJ1-2|TRBV14|NA
CASSHRGARNYGYTF
TGTGCCAGCAGCCACAGGGGCGCACGTAACTATGGCTACACCTTC
>NA|TRBJ2-4|TRBV6-5|once
CASSRLAKNIQYF
TGTGCCAGCAGCCGACTAGCCAAAAACATTCAGTACTTC
>NA|TRBJ2-1|TRBV29-1|NA
CSVEGFSSYNEQFF
TGCAGCGTTGAAGGGTTCAGCTCCTACAATGAGCAGTTCTTC
>TRBD2|TRBJ2-1|TRBV4-3|NA
CASSQMALLAGGGEQFF
TGCGCCAGCAGCCAGATGGCCCTTCTAGCGGGAGGAGGTGAGCAGTTCTTC